These 12 T cell receptor beta chains share one sample of origin, sequenced in a study of T cell repertoires in cytomegalovirus infection. A single record per CDR3 protein comes from TCRdb applying MiXCR to the reads. The sample consists of around 740,000 distinct CDR3 sequences, 35% to 45% of them appearing once. Sequencing used PBMCs. The receptors were sampled from a human donor in good health (CMV status not recorded). Some clones in this sample may be carry-over from other donors' samples.

The chain is built from TRBV19 and TRBJ2-7; 11 bases map to TRBD1. The CDR3 has 15 amino acids. After removal of 3 bases from V and 5 bases from J, the junction contained 6 bases not matched to a gene. Germline CDR1 reads LNHDA; CDR2 reads SQIVND (reference sequence). In DNA form, the CDR3 reads TGTGCCAGTAGTATTCGGGGACAGGGGGTGAACGAGCAGTACTTC. It encodes CASSIRGQGVNEQYF.

The chain uses TRBV7-9 and TRBJ2-5; TRBD1 is a possible D gene (5 bases). V shed 2 bases and J shed 1 base, with 14 bases lying between them. This CDR3 is 16 amino acids long. Germline V lookup: CDR1 SEHNR, CDR2 FQNEAQ (reference sequence). The CDR3 sequence is CASSLKARVTQETQYF. In DNA form, the CDR3 reads TGTGCCAGCAGCTTAAAGGCCAGGGTGACCCAAGAGACCCAGTACTTC.

This chain uses TRBV14 with TRBJ2-5, with TRBD2 matching 7 bases. V trimming: 5 bases; J trimming: 2 bases; junction bases outside the gene matches: 2. Germline V gene lookup returns CDR1 SGHDN and CDR2 FVKESK. This CDR3 is 13 amino acids long. The CDR3 is CASSASGQETQYF. The DNA for the CDR3 is TGTGCCAGCAGCGCTAGCGGACAAGAGACCCAGTACTTC.

V gene TRBV9 combines with J gene TRBJ1-2; 8 nucleotides align to TRBD1. The CDR3 totals 15 residues. Trimming removed 0 bases from V and 3 bases from J; junction bases left unmatched: 4. Germline V CDR1 and CDR2: SGDLS, YYNGEE. The CDR3 reads CASSVEAGGDYGYTF. CDR3 sequence (DNA): TGTGCCAGCAGCGTAGAGGCAGGGGGCGACTATGGCTACACCTTC.

V usage is TRBV29-1 and J usage is TRBJ2-2; tentative D call: TRBD2 (5 bases). CDR1 SQVTM and CDR2 ANQGSEA come from the germline V gene. V was pared by 3 bases and J by 3 bases, with 8 bases between. There are 13 residues in the CDR3. The CDR3 is CSVDSGYTGELFF. The CDR3 DNA is TGCAGCGTTGACTCGGGATACACCGGGGAGCTGTTTTTT.

V and J are TRBV11-2 and TRBJ2-1, with 10 bases identical to TRBD2. The CDR3 length is 15 residues. With 1 base clipped from V and 5 bases from J, the junction kept 2 bases outside the gene matches. From germline, CDR1 is SGHAT and CDR2 FQNNGV. The CDR3 DNA reads TGTGCCAGCAGCTTAGTTAGCGGGAGGAACAATGAGCAGTTCTTC. Its translation: CASSLVSGRNNEQFF.

This clonotype is a singleton in its sample. The genes are TRBV5-8 and TRBJ1-1; no firm D call. Between the trimmed V and J ends, which lost 4 bases and 6 bases, there was a span of 7 bases. The CDR3 is 11 amino acids. The V gene's germline CDR1 is SGHTS and CDR2 YDEGEE. The CDR3 region is CASSHVPEAFF. In nucleotides, the CDR3 is TGTGCCAGCAGCCACGTTCCTGAAGCTTTCTTT.

This clonotype appeared many times. The genes are TRBV7-2 and TRBJ1-1; TRBD1 matches 7 bases. With V trimmed by 10 bases and J by 1 base, 6 bases remained unmatched. This CDR3 contains 13 residues. Germline V lookup: CDR1 SGHTA, CDR2 FQGNSA. The CDR3 loop reads CATLGQRNTEAFF. DNA of the CDR3: TGTGCCACCCTGGGACAGAGGAACACTGAAGCTTTCTTT.

The V and J genes are TRBV2 and TRBJ2-4; possibly TRBD1 or TRBD2 for D (5 bases each). Germline V lookup: CDR1 SNHLY, CDR2 FYNNEI. The CDR3 runs 12 residues. V lost 6 bases, J lost 9 bases, and 12 bases lay in between. DNA of the CDR3: TGTGCCAGCAGGGGATGGGGGAGCATTCAGTACTTC. Encoded protein: CASRGWGSIQYF.

Concerning this clonotype itself: The conserved closing phenylalanine or tryptophan is absent in this CDR3, likely reflecting a read error. The CDR3 region has the DNA TGTGCCAGCAGAACGGACACCTTTGGCAATCAGCCCCAGCATTTA. As protein: CASRTDTFGNQPQHL. This chain links TRBV28 with TRBJ1-5; TRBD1 is a possible D gene (5 bases). The V gene's germline CDR1 is MDHEN and CDR2 SYDVKM. V was shortened by 6 bases and J by 2 bases, with 14 bases between the two germline ends. CDR3 size: 15 residues.

This chain links TRBV28 with TRBJ1-5, with D possibly being TRBD1 (5 bases). Germline CDR1 MDHEN, CDR2 SYDVKM. V lost 4 bases to trimming and J lost 8 bases, with 24 bases between them. This CDR3 spans 17 amino acids. CDR3 sequence: CASSSRLTGTDGKPQHF. In DNA form, the CDR3 reads TGTGCCAGCAGTTCACGCTTGACGGGGACGGACGGGAAGCCCCAGCATTTT.

This clonotype has just a few counts. J is TRBJ1-5 and V is TRBV12-3 or TRBV12-4; tentative D call: TRBD1 (5 bases). The CDR3 runs to 15 residues. Trimming took 3 bases from V and 3 from J, leaving 12 bases between them. The chain's CDR3 is CASSFVREVNQPQHF. CDR3 nucleotide sequence: TGTGCCAGCAGTTTTGTCAGGGAGGTCAATCAGCCCCAGCATTTT.